This TCR beta chain derives from a study of T cell responses to AZD1222 COVID-19 vaccine. General study results and limits: Reports indicate that nearly half of spike-specific TCRs are directed at unmutated variant regions. Donors skewed white British and female; clonal diversity was possibly underestimated. Samples come after the peak T cell response, not at day 14. CD4 TCRs linked to vaccination spanned spike, dominating at 160-218 and 743-854.

Germline values: CDR1 MGHRA, CDR2 YSYEKL. Trimming took 1 base from V and 0 from J, leaving 21 bases between them. The CDR3 consists of 19 residues. The protocol was immunoSEQ multiplex PCR, while the TCRdb copy is restricted to in-frame clones and leaves out a portion. The repertoire has about 160,000 clones, more than 75% of them found once; the top ten carry 4.3%. Regarding this clone: What it recognizes is unknown.

The TCR was taken from an adult who received the AZD1222 COVID-19 vaccine. Sequencing used peripheral blood, obtained 28 days after the second AZD1222 dose. The chain joins TRBV4-1 to TRBJ1-1; D is possibly TRBD1 (5 bases). This CDR3 is CASSQGQFRRGRMNTEAFF. CDR3 DNA sequence: TGCGCCAGCAGCCAAGGGCAGTTCAGGAGGGGTCGAATGAACACTGAAGCTTTCTTT.